The 23 T cell receptor beta chains below come from one sample, sequenced in a study of T cells in Graves' hyperthyroidism and ophthalmopathy. Amplified TCR beta CDR3 regions derived from RNA transcripts. HTBI primers were employed in a first-round RT-PCR of the TCR CDR3. TCRdb reprocessed the multiplex PCR reads via MiXCR and lists one record per CDR3 protein. The profile covers about 210,000 distinct CDR3 sequences, with roughly a sixth appearing a single time and roughly 50% taken by the ten largest. The sequenced sample was blood. The source of these receptors is a man in his forties or fifties with Graves' hyperthyroidism.

This clonotype was observed a few times. The rearrangement links TRBV19 to TRBJ1-1, with D maybe TRBD1 (5 bases). The germline CDR1 and CDR2 sequences are LNHDA and SQIVND (reference sequence). The length of the CDR3 is 13 residues. The germline V and J ends were trimmed by 7 bases and 1 base, with 10 bases remaining between them. The CDR3 DNA reads TGTGCCAGTATTAAAGGGGAGAACACTGAAGCTTTCTTT. Amino acids: CASIKGENTEAFF. The complete variable domain, with remaining parts taken from reference TRBV19 and TRBJ1-1, reads DGGITQSPKYLFRKEGQNVTLSCEQNLNHDAMYWYRQDPGQGLRLIYYSQIVNDFQKGDIAEGYSVSREKKESFPLTVTSAQKNPTAFYLCASIKGENTEAFFGQGTRLTVV.

This clonotype was seen repeatedly, ten times or more. The genes are TRBV28 and TRBJ2-3, with 7 bases aligning to TRBD2. This CDR3 has 14 amino acids. The germline V gene encodes CDR1 MDHEN and CDR2 SYDVKM. Trimming removed 4 bases from V and 6 bases from J; junction bases left unmatched: 7. DNA of the CDR3: TGTGCCAGCAGTTCTAGGCGGGGGTGGGATACGCAGTATTTT. It specifies CASSSRRGWDTQYF.

The rearrangement joins TRBV20-1 to TRBJ2-7; the match to TRBD2 covers 8 bases. CDR1 is DFQATT, CDR2 SNEGSKA, per germline (reference sequence). CDR3 length equals 11 residues. V lost 5 bases, J lost 6 bases, and 3 bases stayed unmatched. The CDR3 bases are TGCAGTGCTTTAGCGGGACGCGAGCAGTACTTC. Its protein product is CSALAGREQYF.

The V call is TRBV19, the J call TRBJ1-5; perhaps TRBD1 as D (5 bases). Germline assignment: CDR1 LNHDA and CDR2 SQIVND (reference sequence). The CDR3 has 17 amino acids. V was shortened by 5 bases and J by 3 bases, with 20 bases between the two germline ends. The CDR3 region is CASSPLDSFQINQPQHF. CDR3 nucleotides: TGTGCCAGTAGTCCTCTCGACAGCTTCCAAATCAATCAGCCCCAGCATTTT. Together with reference TRBV19 and TRBJ1-5, the CDR3 gives the full variable domain: DGGITQSPKYLFRKEGQNVTLSCEQNLNHDAMYWYRQDPGQGLRLIYYSQIVNDFQKGDIAEGYSVSREKKESFPLTVTSAQKNPTAFYLCASSPLDSFQINQPQHFGDGTRLSIL.

This chain connects TRBV12-3 or TRBV12-4 to TRBJ1-2; maybe TRBD1 (6 bases). The ends were cut back, 5 bases at V and 0 bases at J, with 16 bases in the middle. This CDR3 region has 16 residues. CDR3 DNA: TGTGCCAGCAGTCCCGTCCGGGACACTACTAACTATGGCTACACCTTC. Its protein is CASSPVRDTTNYGYTF.

There are many counts of this clonotype. The V gene is TRBV28, the J gene TRBJ2-5; either TRBD1 or TRBD2 may fit D (6 bases each). Trimming shortened V by 6 bases and J by 9 bases, and 26 bases separated the two germline ends. Germline V gives CDR1 MDHEN, CDR2 SYDVKM. The CDR3 is 16 amino acids. The CDR3 nucleotides are TGTGCCAGCAGCATCTCTCTTGGGGGGCCCCGTGGGTCCCAGTACTTC. Protein: CASSISLGGPRGSQYF. Complete variable domain (other parts from reference TRBV28 and TRBJ2-5): DVKVTQSSRYLVKRTGEKVFLECVQDMDHENMFWYRQDPGLGLRLIYFSYDVKMKEKGDIPEGYSVSREKKERFSLILESASTNQTSMYLCASSISLGGPRGSQYFGPGTRLLVL.

The chain combines TRBV7-9 with TRBJ2-7; TRBD2 aligns across 7 bases. Germline CDR1 and CDR2: SEHNR and FQNEAQ (reference sequence). There are 13 residues in the CDR3. V dropped 8 bases and J dropped 7; count of bases not matched to a gene: 11. This chain's CDR3 is CASGGERSGEQYF. The CDR3 DNA sequence: TGTGCCAGCGGGGGGGAGAGGTCGGGGGAGCAGTACTTC.

This sequence joins TRBV13 and TRBJ2-7; 9 bases map to TRBD1. The germline CDR1 and CDR2 sequences are PRHDT and FYEKMQ (reference sequence). The CDR3 totals 15 residues. The trim removed 4 bases at V and 3 bases at J, leaving 7 bases unmatched. CDR3 sequence (DNA): TGTGCCAGCAGCTCAGTACAGGGGGCTGTCTACGAGCAGTACTTC. Amino acid sequence: CASSSVQGAVYEQYF. Looking up the rest from reference TRBV13 and TRBJ2-7 gives the full variable domain: AAGVIQSPRHLIKEKRETATLKCYPIPRHDTVYWYQQGPGQDPQFLISFYEKMQSDKGSIPDRFSAQQFSDYHSELNMSSLELGDSALYFCASSSVQGAVYEQYFGPGTRLTVT.

This clonotype is termed large (0.1 to 1%). The gene calls are TRBV7-2 and TRBJ2-1, with TRBD2 matching over 11 bases. The V gene's germline CDR1 is SGHTA and CDR2 FQGNSA. With 4 bases clipped from V and 7 bases from J, the junction kept 3 bases outside the gene matches. CDR3 length: 14 amino acids. In nucleotides, the CDR3 is TGTGCCAGCAGCTATTGGACTAGCGGGAATGAGCAGTTCTTC. It codes for CASSYWTSGNEQFF.

This clonotype showed up many times. The chain uses TRBV28 and TRBJ1-3; D not resolved. V was clipped by 5 bases and J by 0 bases, with 11 bases between them. The CDR3 is 15 residues long. The germline V gene encodes CDR1 MDHEN and CDR2 SYDVKM. The CDR3 protein is CASSATIFSGNTIYF. In DNA form, the CDR3 reads TGTGCCAGCAGTGCCACCATATTCTCTGGAAACACCATATATTTT.

The chain is built from TRBV7-8 and TRBJ1-5, with D unresolved. The CDR3 is 13 amino acids. CDR1 and CDR2 (germline): SGHVS, FQNEAQ. With 1 base removed from V and 4 bases from J, the gap between germline ends came to 5 bases. CDR3 nucleotide sequence: TGTGCCAGCAGCTTAGTAGTGAATCAGCCCCAGCATTTT. Protein sequence: CASSLVVNQPQHF.

This clonotype was counted many times. The J gene is TRBJ2-3, the V gene TRBV12-3 or TRBV12-4, with unresolved D. The CDR3 runs to 13 residues. Trimming left V 5 bases short and J 4 bases short, with 10 bases between. The chain's CDR3 is CASSLPSADTQYF. CDR3 coding DNA: TGTGCCAGCAGTCTCCCGTCCGCAGATACGCAGTATTTT.

The chain links TRBV6-2 or TRBV6-3 to TRBJ2-3; perhaps TRBD2 as D (6 bases). Trimming shortened V by 2 bases and J by 2 bases, and 20 bases separated the two germline ends. The CDR3 covers 18 residues. Germline CDR1 is MNHEY and CDR2 is SVGEGT. CDR3 bases: TGTGCCAGCAGTTACCCCCGAAGGAGGGCCGGGGCCACAGATACGCAGTATTTT. Translated, it gives CASSYPRRRAGATDTQYF.

In its sample, this clonotype was seen many times. This chain's CDR3 is CATGYGELFF. CDR3 nucleotide sequence: TGTGCCACCGGTTACGGGGAGCTGTTTTTT. The chain employs TRBV12-3 or TRBV12-4 and TRBJ2-2; D unresolved. This CDR3 region has 10 residues. Between the trimmed V and J ends, which lost 10 bases and 7 bases, there was a span of 7 bases.

The chain couples TRBV14 to TRBJ2-7, with D possibly matching TRBD1 (6 bases). Germline V gene sequence: CDR1 SGHDN, CDR2 FVKESK. The CDR3 is 13 amino acids. Between the trimmed V and J ends, which lost 5 bases and 2 bases, there was a span of 10 bases. The CDR3 nucleotides are TGTGCCAGCAGCTTCCAGGGGACCTACGAGCAGTACTTC. It codes for CASSFQGTYEQYF.

This clonotype occurred many times. The rearrangement uses TRBV20-1 and TRBJ2-7; 10 bases line up with TRBD2. Germline values: CDR1 DFQATT, CDR2 SNEGSKA (reference sequence). The CDR3 sequence is 15 residues long. J gave up 2 bases and V 0 bases, and 4 bases lay outside the gene matches. The CDR3 coding sequence is TGCAGTGCTAGAGATCTCCTAGCGGGGGCCTACGAGCAGTACTTC. Translation gives CSARDLLAGAYEQYF.

This clonotype has a count of ten or more. The V call is TRBV7-6, the J call TRBJ2-1; the D is unclear. The germline gives CDR1 SGHVS, CDR2 FNYEAQ. This CDR3 has 13 amino acids. The ends were cut back, 0 bases at V and 7 bases at J, with 7 bases in the middle. CDR3 in DNA: TGTGCCAGCAGCTTAGCAGGGTGGAATGAGCAGTTCTTC. Translating gives CASSLAGWNEQFF. The full variable domain, in which reference TRBV7-6 and TRBJ2-1 provide the parts outside the CDR3, is GAGVSQSPRYKVTKRGQDVALRCDPISGHVSLYWYRQALGQGPEFLTYFNYEAQQDKSGLPNDRFSAERPEGSISTLTIQRTEQRDSAMYRCASSLAGWNEQFFGPGTRLTVL.

The chain employs TRBV7-8 and TRBJ2-7; 9 nucleotides line up with TRBD1. J lost 1 base, V lost 9 bases, and 7 bases had no gene match. Germline CDR1 and CDR2: SGHVS and FQNEAQ. There are 14 residues in the CDR3. The CDR3 DNA is TGTGCCAGGATCCGGGACAGGGTGTCCTACGAGCAGTACTTC. Translating it yields CARIRDRVSYEQYF.

This clonotype was seen at least ten times. This chain joins TRBV30 and TRBJ2-7, with no clear D. The CDR3 sequence is 12 residues long. V lost 1 base and J 7 bases, leaving 11 bases between the germline ends. Germline values: CDR1 GTSNPN, CDR2 SVGIG (reference sequence). The CDR3 sequence is CAWSADSEEQYF. CDR3 DNA: TGTGCCTGGAGTGCCGACTCGGAGGAGCAGTACTTC.

Concerning this clonotype: Given a much more abundant clone one base away, this may be a read error. Given the absence of the conserved phenylalanine or tryptophan at the CDR3 end, a read error is likely. The gene calls are TRBV7-9 and TRBJ1-2; no firm D call. The CDR3 consists of 14 residues. Deletions cut 5 bases from V and 4 bases from J, with 14 bases between. CDR1 is SEHNR, CDR2 FQNEAQ, per germline (reference sequence). The CDR3 loop is CASSPSGSTYGYTL. CDR3 DNA: TGTGCCAGCAGCCCCTCTGGCAGCACCTATGGCTACACCCTC.

In its sample, this clonotype was seen many times. J is TRBJ1-5 and V is TRBV7-9, with TRBD1 as a possible D gene (5 bases). The germline V gene has CDR1 SEHNR and CDR2 FQNEAQ (reference sequence). With 5 bases removed from V and 0 bases from J, the gap between germline ends came to 8 bases. The CDR3 spans 14 residues. The CDR3 DNA reads TGTGCCAGCAGCGGGGACGGTAGCAATCAGCCCCAGCATTTT. It codes for CASSGDGSNQPQHF.

In this sample, this clonotype turned up many times. The genes are TRBV20-1 and TRBJ2-2, with 7 bases identical to TRBD2. Germline V gene lookup returns CDR1 DFQATT and CDR2 SNEGSKA (reference sequence). V was pared by 0 bases and J by 3 bases, with 4 bases of the junction left unmatched. CDR3 length: 15 amino acids. CDR3 nucleotide sequence: TGCAGTGCTAGAGATGGGAGGGTTGACACCGGGGAGCTGTTTTTT. Protein sequence: CSARDGRVDTGELFF.

This rearrangement joins TRBV20-1 to TRBJ1-5, with D tentatively TRBD1 (5 bases). The V and J ends lost 3 bases and 7 bases respectively, with 10 bases between them. In germline, CDR1 is DFQATT, CDR2 SNEGSKA (reference sequence). The CDR3 has 12 amino acids. The CDR3 spells CSASLGGQPQHF. The CDR3 bases are TGCAGTGCTAGTCTCGGGGGACAGCCCCAGCATTTT.